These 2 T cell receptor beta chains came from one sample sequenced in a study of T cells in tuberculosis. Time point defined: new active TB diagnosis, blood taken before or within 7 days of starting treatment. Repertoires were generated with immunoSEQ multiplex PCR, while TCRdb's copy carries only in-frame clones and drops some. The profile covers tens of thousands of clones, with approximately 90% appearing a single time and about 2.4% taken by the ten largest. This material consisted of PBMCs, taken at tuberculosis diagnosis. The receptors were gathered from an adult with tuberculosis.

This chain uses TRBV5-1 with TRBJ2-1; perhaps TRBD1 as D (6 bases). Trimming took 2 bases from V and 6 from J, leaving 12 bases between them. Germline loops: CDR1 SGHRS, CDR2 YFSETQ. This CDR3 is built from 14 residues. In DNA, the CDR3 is TGCGCCAGCAGCTTCACAGGGAGTATCAATGAGCAGTTCTTC. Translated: CASSFTGSINEQFF. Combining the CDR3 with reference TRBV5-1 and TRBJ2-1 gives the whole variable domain KAGVTQTPRYLIKTRGQQVTLSCSPISGHRSVSWYQQTPGQGLQFLFEYFSETQRNKGNFPGRFSGRQFSNSRSEMNVSTLELGDSALYLCASSFTGSINEQFFGPGTRLTVL.

The CDR3 bases are TGTGCCAGCAGTGAAGAACTCGGGGAGCTGTTTTTT. Residues: CASSEELGELFF. The chain recombines TRBV2 with TRBJ2-2; D call uncertain. This CDR3 has 12 amino acids. V was cut by 1 base and J by 7 bases, with 4 bases left in between. Per the germline V gene, CDR1 is SNHLY and CDR2 is FYNNEI. The full variable domain, completed using reference TRBV2 and TRBJ2-2, is EPEVTQTPSHQVTQMGQEVILRCVPISNHLYFYWYRQILGQKVEFLVSFYNNEISEKSEIFDDQFSVERPDGSNFTLKIRSTKLEDSAMYFCASSEELGELFFGEGSRLTVL.